This T cell receptor (beta chain) was retrieved from a study of T cells in Graves' hyperthyroidism and ophthalmopathy. RNA transcripts served as the template for amplifying TCR beta CDR3 regions. Researchers ran a first-round RT-PCR on the TCR CDR3 using the HTBI primer set. TCRdb re-called the multiplex PCR reads with MiXCR, one entry per CDR3 protein. Among 400,000 to 600,000 distinct CDR3 sequences, under 25% were seen once, and the ten largest hold about 25%. The junction had 10 bases not matched to a gene; V was cut back by 6 bases and J by 5 bases. The germline gives CDR1 MNHEY, CDR2 SVGEGT. The CDR3 totals 15 residues.

This TCR was recovered from a man aged 18 to 30 with Graves' hyperthyroidism. The sequencing sample was made of blood. The V gene is TRBV6-2 or TRBV6-3, the J gene TRBJ2-7, with 10 positions matching TRBD2. As DNA, the CDR3 is TGTGCCAGCAGGCTGGAAGCGGGAGGGCTTAACGAGCAGTACTTC. Translated, it gives CASRLEAGGLNEQYF.